The sequence of this T cell receptor (beta chain) was determined in a study of shared clonotypes between healthy human individuals. Germline V gene lookup returns CDR1 SEHNR and CDR2 FQNEAQ (reference sequence). Trimming pared 0 bases from V and 6 bases from J, leaving 9 bases between. The CDR3 sequence is 13 residues long. Assay used: immunoSEQ multiplex PCR; TCRdb lists only in-frame clones, some missing. The table has approximately 120,000 clones, around 68% seen once. The source material was memory CD8+ T cells sorted from blood. The subset: CD45RO+ cells pooled with CCR7-negative TemRA cells. V and J are TRBV7-9 and TRBJ2-7; D is possibly TRBD2 (6 bases). This sequence originates from a woman between 25 and 40 years old in good health. The CDR3 protein is CASSLAPGSEQYF. The CDR3 DNA reads as TGTGCCAGCAGCTTAGCCCCCGGGAGCGAGCAGTACTTC.